This TCR beta chain originates from a study of T-cell memory formation after mild COVID-19. This clonotype was detected a few times. V was clipped by 3 bases and J by 3 bases; unmatched bases: 14. The germline V gene encodes CDR1 KGHSH and CDR2 LQKENI. This CDR3 comprises 19 residues. Each CDR3 protein gets one entry after TCRdb re-called the 5' RACE reads with MiXCR. The sample comprises hundreds of thousands of distinct CDR3 sequences, 15% to 20% of which are singletons, and approximately 12% rests with the top ten. The origin of this receptor is an adult woman who had mild COVID-19 (a few samples of this study predate the infection). Cell type and time point are not known. The sample was PBMCs or a T cell subset sorted from them (not recorded which). The chain has TRBV18 and TRBJ1-1; 12 bases map to TRBD1. CDR3 coding DNA: TGTGCCAGCTCACCGCCGATGCCGGGACAGGGGGCCGTTTACACTGAAGCTTTCTTT. Its protein is CASSPPMPGQGAVYTEAFF.